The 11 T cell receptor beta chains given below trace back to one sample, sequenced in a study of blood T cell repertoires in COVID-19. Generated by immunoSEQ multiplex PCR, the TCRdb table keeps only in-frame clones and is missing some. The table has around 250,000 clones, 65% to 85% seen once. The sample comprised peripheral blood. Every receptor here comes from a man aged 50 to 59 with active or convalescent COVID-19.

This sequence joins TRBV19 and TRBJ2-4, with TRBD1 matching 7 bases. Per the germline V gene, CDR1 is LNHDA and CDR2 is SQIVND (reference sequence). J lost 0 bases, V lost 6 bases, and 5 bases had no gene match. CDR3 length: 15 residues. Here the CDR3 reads CASRGTDLAKNIQYF. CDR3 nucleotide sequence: TGTGCCAGTAGGGGGACAGACCTAGCCAAAAACATTCAGTACTTC.

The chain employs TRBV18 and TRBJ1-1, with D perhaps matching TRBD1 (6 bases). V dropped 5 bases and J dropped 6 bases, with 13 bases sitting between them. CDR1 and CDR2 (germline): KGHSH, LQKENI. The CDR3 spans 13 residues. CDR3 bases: TGTGCCAGCTCAGAGTTCTCAGGGGCTGAAGCTTTCTTT. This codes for CASSEFSGAEAFF.

CDR3 DNA sequence: TGTGCCAGCAGCTCCAGGGACAGTCAGTACTTC. Its translation is CASSSRDSQYF. The chain joins TRBV7-9 to TRBJ2-7; 7 nucleotides match TRBD1. Germline trimming cut 4 bases from V and 10 bases from J; bases unmatched to any gene: 4. Germline-derived CDR1 and CDR2 are SEHNR and FQNEAQ (reference sequence). The CDR3 length is 11 residues. Variable domain in full (rest from reference TRBV7-9 and TRBJ2-7): DTGVSQNPRHKITKRGQNVTFRCDPISEHNRLYWYRQTLGQGPEFLTYFQNEAQLEKSRLLSDRFSAERPKGSFSTLEIQRTEQGDSAMYLCASSSRDSQYFGPGTRLTVT.

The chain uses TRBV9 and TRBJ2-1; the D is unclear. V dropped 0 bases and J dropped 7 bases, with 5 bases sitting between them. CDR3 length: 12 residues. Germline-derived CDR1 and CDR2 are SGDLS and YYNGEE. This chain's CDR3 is CASSVDGNEQFF. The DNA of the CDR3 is TGTGCCAGCAGCGTAGACGGGAATGAGCAGTTCTTC.

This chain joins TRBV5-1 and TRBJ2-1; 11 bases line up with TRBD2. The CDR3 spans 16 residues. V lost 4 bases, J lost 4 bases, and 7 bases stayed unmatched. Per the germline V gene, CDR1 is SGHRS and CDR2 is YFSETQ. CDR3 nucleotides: TGCGCCAGCAGCGAGAGTACTAGCGGGGGATACAATGAGCAGTTCTTC. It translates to CASSESTSGGYNEQFF.

CDR3 region: CASSGAHTGGDTQYF. The CDR3 nucleotides are TGTGCCAGCAGTGGGGCTCACACAGGGGGGGATACGCAGTATTTT. This rearrangement joins TRBV3-1 (or the pseudogene TRBV3-2) to TRBJ2-3; TRBD1 agrees at 8 bases. This CDR3 is built from 15 residues. With 6 bases clipped from V and 6 bases from J, the junction kept 11 bases outside the gene matches. The germline gives CDR1 LGHDT, CDR2 YNNKEL (reference sequence).

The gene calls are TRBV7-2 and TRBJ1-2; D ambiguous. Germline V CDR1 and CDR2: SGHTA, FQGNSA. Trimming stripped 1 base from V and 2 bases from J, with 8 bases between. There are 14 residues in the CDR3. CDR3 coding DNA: TGTGCCAGCAGCTTAGGTGCGGGAAACTATGGCTACACCTTC. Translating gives CASSLGAGNYGYTF.

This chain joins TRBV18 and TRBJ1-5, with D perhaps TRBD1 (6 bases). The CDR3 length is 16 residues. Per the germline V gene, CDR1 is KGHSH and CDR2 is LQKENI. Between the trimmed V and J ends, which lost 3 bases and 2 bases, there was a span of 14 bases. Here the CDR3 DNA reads TGTGCCAGCTCACCCCTCAGGGGTGTTGGCAATCAGCCCCAGCATTTT. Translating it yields CASSPLRGVGNQPQHF. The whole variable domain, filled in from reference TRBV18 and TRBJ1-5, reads NAGVMQNPRHLVRRRGQEARLRCSPMKGHSHVYWYRQLPEEGLKFMVYLQKENIIDESGMPKERFSAEFPKEGPSILRIQQVVRGDSAAYFCASSPLRGVGNQPQHFGDGTRLSIL.

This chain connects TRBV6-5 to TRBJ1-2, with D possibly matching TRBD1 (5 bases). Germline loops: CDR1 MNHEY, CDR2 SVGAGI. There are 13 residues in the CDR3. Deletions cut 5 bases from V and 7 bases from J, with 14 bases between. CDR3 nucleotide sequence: TGTGCCAGCAGTAGAGGGACTTCAGGTGGCTACACCTTC. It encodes CASSRGTSGGYTF.

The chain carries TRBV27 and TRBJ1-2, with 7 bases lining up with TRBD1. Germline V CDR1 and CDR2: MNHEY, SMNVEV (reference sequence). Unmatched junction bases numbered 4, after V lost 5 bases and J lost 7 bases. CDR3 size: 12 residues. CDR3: CASSQTGLGYTF. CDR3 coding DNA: TGTGCCAGCAGTCAGACAGGGCTTGGCTACACCTTC.

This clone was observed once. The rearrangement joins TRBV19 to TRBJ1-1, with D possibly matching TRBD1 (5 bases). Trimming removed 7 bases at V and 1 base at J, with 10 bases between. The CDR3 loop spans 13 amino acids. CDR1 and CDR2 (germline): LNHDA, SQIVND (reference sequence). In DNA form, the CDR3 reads TGTGCCAGTAATCCAGGGCCGAACACTGAAGCTTTCTTT. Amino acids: CASNPGPNTEAFF.